This record concerns one T cell receptor (beta chain) sequence. The junction had 15 bases not matched to a gene; V was cut back by 5 bases and J by 5 bases. This CDR3 region has 17 residues. Germline lookup yields CDR1 SNHLY and CDR2 FYNNEI. These data belong to a study of blood T cell repertoires in COVID-19. The wider study: Collection of acute and convalescent COVID-19 samples took place in the United States, Italy and Spain.

Sequenced by immunoSEQ multiplex PCR; TCRdb stores in-frame clones only, minus some. Among roughly 330,000 clones listed, 88% were seen once. The clonotype comes from a man aged 25-40 years who had recovered from COVID-19. The sequencing input was PBMCs or T cells enriched from blood (not recorded which). The gene calls are TRBV2 and TRBJ1-5; TRBD1 matches 7 bases. This chain's CDR3 is CASSTPGGGGRYQPQHF. The CDR3 coding sequence is TGTGCCAGCAGTACCCCGGGAGGGGGCGGAAGGTATCAGCCCCAGCATTTT.